What follows describes a single TCR beta chain. The antigen remains undetermined. These data are taken from a study of CD8+CD57+ T cells in acquired aplastic anemia. Study background: Sorted CD4+ and CD8+ cell DNA averaged roughly 3.2 ug. Study-wide points: Patients were compared with controls for CD8+ Simpson's diversity, and no significant difference emerged. Overlap between patients and controls comprised roughly 28 CD8+ CDR3 sequences.

TCR beta VDJ and CDR3 profiling used genomic DNA as template. Using its own MiXCR run on the reads, TCRdb lists one record per CDR3 protein. The repertoire holds 200,000 or so distinct CDR3 sequences, with 64% as singletons. Germline V CDR1 and CDR2: KGHDR, SFDVKD. V lost 4 bases, J lost 1 base, and 10 bases lay in between. This CDR3 has 15 residues. This TCR derives from a human donor with severe aplastic anemia or a healthy control (not recorded which). The genes are TRBV24-1 and TRBJ1-5, with D unclear. Input material: sorted CD4+, CD8+, or CD8+CD57+ T cells (not recorded which) from PBMCs. The CDR3: CATSDPDGSNQPQHF. CDR3 coding DNA: TGTGCCACCAGTGACCCTGACGGGAGCAATCAGCCCCAGCATTTT.